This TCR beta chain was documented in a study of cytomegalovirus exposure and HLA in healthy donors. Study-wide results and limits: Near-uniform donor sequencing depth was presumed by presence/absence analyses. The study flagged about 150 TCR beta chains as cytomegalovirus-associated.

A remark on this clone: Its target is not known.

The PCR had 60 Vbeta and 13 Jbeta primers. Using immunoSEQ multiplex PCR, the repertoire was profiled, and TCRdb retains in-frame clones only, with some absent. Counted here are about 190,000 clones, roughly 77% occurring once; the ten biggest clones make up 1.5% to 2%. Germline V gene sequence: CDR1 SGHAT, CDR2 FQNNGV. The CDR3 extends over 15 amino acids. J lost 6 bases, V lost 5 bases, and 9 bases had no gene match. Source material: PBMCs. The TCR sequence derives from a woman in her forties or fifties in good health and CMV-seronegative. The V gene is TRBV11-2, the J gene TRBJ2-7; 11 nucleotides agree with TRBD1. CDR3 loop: CASSHAGTGGSEQYF. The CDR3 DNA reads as TGTGCCAGCAGCCACGCTGGGACAGGGGGTTCCGAGCAGTACTTC.